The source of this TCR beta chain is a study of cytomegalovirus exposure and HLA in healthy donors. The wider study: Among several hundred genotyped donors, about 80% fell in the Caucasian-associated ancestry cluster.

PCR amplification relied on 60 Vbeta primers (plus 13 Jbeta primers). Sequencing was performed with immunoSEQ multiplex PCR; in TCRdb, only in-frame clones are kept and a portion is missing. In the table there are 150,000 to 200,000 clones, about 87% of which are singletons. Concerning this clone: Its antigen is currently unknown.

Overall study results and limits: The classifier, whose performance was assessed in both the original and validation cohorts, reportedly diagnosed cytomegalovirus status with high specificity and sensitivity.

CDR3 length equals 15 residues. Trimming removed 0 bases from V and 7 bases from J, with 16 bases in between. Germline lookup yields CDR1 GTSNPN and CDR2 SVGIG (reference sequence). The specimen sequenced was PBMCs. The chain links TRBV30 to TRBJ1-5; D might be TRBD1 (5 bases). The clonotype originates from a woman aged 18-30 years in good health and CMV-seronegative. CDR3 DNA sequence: TGTGCCTGGAGTGTGGATTCGGGGGTTTGGCAGCCCCAGCATTTT. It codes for CAWSVDSGVWQPQHF.